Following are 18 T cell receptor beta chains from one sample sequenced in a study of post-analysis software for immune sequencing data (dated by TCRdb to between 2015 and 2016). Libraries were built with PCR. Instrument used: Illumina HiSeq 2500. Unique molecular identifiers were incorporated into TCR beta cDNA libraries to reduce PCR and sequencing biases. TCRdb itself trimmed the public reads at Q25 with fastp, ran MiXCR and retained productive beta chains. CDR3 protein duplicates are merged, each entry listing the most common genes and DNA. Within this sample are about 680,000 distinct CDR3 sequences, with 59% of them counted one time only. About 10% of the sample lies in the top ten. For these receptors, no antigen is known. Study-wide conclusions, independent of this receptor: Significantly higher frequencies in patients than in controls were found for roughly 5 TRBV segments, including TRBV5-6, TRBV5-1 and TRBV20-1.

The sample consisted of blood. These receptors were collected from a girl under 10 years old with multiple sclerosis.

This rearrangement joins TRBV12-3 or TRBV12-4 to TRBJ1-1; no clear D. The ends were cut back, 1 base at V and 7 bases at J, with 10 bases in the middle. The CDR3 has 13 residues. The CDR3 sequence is CASSLVGGSEAFF. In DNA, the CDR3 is TGTGCCAGCAGTTTAGTCGGAGGGAGTGAAGCTTTCTTT.

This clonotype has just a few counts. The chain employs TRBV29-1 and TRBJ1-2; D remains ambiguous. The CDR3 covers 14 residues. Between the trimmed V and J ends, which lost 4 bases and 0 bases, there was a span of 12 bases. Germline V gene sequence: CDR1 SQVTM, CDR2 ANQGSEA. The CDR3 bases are TGCAGCGTTGCCGAAGGATTAGCTAACTATGGCTACACCTTC. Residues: CSVAEGLANYGYTF.

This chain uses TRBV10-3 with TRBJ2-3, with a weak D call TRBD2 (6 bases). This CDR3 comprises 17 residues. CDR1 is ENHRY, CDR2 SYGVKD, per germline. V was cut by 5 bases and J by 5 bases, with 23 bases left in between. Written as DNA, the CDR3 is TGTGCCATCAGTACGTCAGTTGGCGGGGCTTCGGTAGATACGCAGTATTTT. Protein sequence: CAISTSVGGASVDTQYF.

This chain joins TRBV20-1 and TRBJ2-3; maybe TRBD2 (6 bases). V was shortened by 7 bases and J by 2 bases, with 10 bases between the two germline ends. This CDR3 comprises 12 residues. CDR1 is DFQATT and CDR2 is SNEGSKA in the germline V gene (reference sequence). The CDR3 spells CSGLANTDTQYF. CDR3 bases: TGCAGTGGGCTAGCGAACACAGATACGCAGTATTTT.

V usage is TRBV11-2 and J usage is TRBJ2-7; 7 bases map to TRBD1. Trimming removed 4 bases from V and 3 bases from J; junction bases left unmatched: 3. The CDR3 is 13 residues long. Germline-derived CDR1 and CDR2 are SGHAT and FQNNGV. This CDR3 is CASSSGQFYEQYF. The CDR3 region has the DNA TGTGCCAGCAGCTCGGGACAGTTCTACGAGCAGTACTTC. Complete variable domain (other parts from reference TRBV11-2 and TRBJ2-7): EAGVAQSPRYKIIEKRQSVAFWCNPISGHATLYWYQQILGQGPKLLIQFQNNGVVDDSQLPKDRFSAERLKGVDSTLKIQPAKLEDSAVYLCASSSGQFYEQYFGPGTRLTVT.

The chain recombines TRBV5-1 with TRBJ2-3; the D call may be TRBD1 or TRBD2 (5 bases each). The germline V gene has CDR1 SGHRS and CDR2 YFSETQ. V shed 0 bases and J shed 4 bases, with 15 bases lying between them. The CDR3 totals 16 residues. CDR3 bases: TGCGCCAGCAGCTTGGCCGTGGGGGATGCCGCAGATACGCAGTATTTT. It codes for CASSLAVGDAADTQYF.

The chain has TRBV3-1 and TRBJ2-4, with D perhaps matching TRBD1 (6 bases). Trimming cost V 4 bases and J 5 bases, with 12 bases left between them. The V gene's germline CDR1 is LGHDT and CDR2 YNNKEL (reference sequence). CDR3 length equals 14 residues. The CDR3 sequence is CASSRGQTQNIQYF. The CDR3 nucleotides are TGTGCCAGCAGCCGCGGACAGACCCAAAACATTCAGTACTTC.

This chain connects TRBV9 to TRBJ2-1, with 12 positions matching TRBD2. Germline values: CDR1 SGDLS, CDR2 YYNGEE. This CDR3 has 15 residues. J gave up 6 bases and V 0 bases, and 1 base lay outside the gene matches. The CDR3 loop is CASSVGLAGANEQFF. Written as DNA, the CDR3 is TGTGCCAGCAGCGTAGGACTAGCGGGAGCCAATGAGCAGTTCTTC.

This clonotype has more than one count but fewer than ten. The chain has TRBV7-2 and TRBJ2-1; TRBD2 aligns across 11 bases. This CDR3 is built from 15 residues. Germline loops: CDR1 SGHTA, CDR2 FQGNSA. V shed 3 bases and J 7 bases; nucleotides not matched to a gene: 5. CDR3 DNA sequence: TGTGCCAGCAGCTTTAGCGGGGGGGCTGGGAATGAGCAGTTCTTC. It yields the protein CASSFSGGAGNEQFF.

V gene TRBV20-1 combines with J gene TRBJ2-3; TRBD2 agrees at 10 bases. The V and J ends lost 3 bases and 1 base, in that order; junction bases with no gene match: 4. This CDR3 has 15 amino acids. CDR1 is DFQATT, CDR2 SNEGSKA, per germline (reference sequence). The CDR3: CSASGSGGRTDTQYF. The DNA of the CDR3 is TGCAGTGCTAGTGGTAGCGGGGGGCGCACAGATACGCAGTATTTT.

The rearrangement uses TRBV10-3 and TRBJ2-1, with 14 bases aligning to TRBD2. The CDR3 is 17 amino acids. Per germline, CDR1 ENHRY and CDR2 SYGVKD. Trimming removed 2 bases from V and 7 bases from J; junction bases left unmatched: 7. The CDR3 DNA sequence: TGTGCCATCAGTGAGGGGCCCGGGACTAGCGGGAGAAATGAGCAGTTCTTC. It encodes CAISEGPGTSGRNEQFF.

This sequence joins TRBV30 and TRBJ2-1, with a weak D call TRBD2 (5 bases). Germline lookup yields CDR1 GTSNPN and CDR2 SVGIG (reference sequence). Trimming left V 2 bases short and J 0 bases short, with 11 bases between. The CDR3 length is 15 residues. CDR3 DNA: TGTGCCTGGAGTCTTGTGGGAGTCTCCTACAATGAGCAGTTCTTC. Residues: CAWSLVGVSYNEQFF. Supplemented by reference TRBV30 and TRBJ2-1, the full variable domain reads SQTIHQWPATLVQPVGSPLSLECTVEGTSNPNLYWYRQAAGRGLQLLFYSVGIGQISSEVPQNLSASRPQDRQFILSSKKLLLSDSGFYLCAWSLVGVSYNEQFFGPGTRLTVL.

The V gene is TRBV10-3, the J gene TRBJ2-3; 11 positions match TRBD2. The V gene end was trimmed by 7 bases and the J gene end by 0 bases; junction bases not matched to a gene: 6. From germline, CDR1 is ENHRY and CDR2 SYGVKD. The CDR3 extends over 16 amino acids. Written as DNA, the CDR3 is TGTGCCATCACCCCAGGGACTAGCGGAAGCACAGATACGCAGTATTTT. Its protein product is CAITPGTSGSTDTQYF.

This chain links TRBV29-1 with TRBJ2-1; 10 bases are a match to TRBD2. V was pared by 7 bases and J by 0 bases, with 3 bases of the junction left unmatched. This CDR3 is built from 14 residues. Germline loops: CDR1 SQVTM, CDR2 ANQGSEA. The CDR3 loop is CSGASGSSYNEQFF. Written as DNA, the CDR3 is TGCAGCGGGGCTAGCGGGAGCTCCTACAATGAGCAGTTCTTC.

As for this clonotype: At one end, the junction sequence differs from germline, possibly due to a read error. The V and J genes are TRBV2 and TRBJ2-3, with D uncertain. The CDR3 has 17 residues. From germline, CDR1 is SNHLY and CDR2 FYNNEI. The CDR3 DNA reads TGTGCTAGCAGTGACCATGTCGGTCCTACTAGCACAGATACGCAGTATTTT. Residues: CASSDHVGPTSTDTQYF.

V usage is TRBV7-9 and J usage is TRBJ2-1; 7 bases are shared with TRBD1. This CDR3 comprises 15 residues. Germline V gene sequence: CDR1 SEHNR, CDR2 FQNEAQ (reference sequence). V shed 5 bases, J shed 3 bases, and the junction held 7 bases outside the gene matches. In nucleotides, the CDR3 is TGTGCCAGCAGCGCAACAGGGGAAATCTACAATGAGCAGTTCTTC. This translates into CASSATGEIYNEQFF.

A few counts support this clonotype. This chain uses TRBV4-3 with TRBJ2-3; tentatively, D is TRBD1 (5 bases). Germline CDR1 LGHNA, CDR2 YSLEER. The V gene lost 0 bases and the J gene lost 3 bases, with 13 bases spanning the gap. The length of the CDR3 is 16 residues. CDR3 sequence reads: CASSQDRQGWTDTQYF. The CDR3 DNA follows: TGCGCCAGCAGCCAAGATCGGCAGGGATGGACAGATACGCAGTATTTT.

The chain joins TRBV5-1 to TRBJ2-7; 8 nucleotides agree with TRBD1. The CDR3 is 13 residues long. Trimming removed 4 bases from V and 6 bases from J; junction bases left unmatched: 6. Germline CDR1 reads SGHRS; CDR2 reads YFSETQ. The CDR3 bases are TGCGCCAGCAGCCCCCAACAGGGGGGCGAGCAGTACTTC. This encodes CASSPQQGGEQYF.